These 6 T cell receptor beta chains share one sample of origin, sequenced in a study of blood T cell repertoires in COVID-19 (TCRdb year 2020). To prepare the library, the immunoSEQ multiplex PCR assay was applied. The table was pulled from immuneACCESS by TCRdb, which kept in-frame rearrangements only. Such tables lose some clones; where checked, under half of the loss comes from unresolved V genes, and the rest has no known cause. For this sample the table gives approximately 280,000 clones, of which 90% were detected only once. Clones ranked in the top ten supply more than 6% of the sample. Sequenced sample: peripheral blood. These receptors were collected from a woman in her twenties or thirties with COVID-19, enrolled during active disease.

The chain joins TRBV7-9 to TRBJ1-2; 7 bases map to TRBD1. Germline-derived CDR1 and CDR2 are SEHNR and FQNEAQ (reference sequence). The CDR3 covers 13 residues. The trim removed 2 bases at V and 6 bases at J, leaving 3 bases unmatched. The CDR3 reads CASSLSTGNGYTF. The CDR3 DNA reads as TGTGCCAGCAGCTTATCGACAGGGAATGGCTACACCTTC.

The chain is built from TRBV27 and TRBJ2-2; 8 nucleotides align to TRBD1. The germline V gene has CDR1 MNHEY and CDR2 SMNVEV (reference sequence). V shed 4 bases, J shed 7 bases, and the junction held 5 bases outside the gene matches. CDR3 size: 14 residues. DNA of the CDR3: TGTGCCAGCAGTTCGGGACAGGTGTTCGGGGAGCTGTTTTTT. This codes for CASSSGQVFGELFF.

Here the CDR3 DNA reads TGTGCCTGGAGCGCACCGAACAGGGAGCCCCTAAACGAGCAGTACTTC. The encoded protein is CAWSAPNREPLNEQYF. The chain recombines TRBV30 with TRBJ2-7; TRBD1 might be the D (6 bases). V shed 3 bases and J shed 5 bases, with 23 bases lying between them. The CDR3 loop spans 16 amino acids. Germline loops: CDR1 GTSNPN, CDR2 SVGIG (reference sequence).

This rearrangement joins TRBV15 to TRBJ2-7; 10 bases are shared with TRBD2. The CDR3 runs 14 residues. V lost 4 bases and J lost 6; bases outside the gene matches: 6. The V gene's germline CDR1 is LNHNV and CDR2 YYDKDF (reference sequence). Written as DNA, the CDR3 is TGTGCCACCAGCATTCAAGCGGGAGGGTCCGAGCAGTACTTC. Its protein is CATSIQAGGSEQYF.

V is TRBV11-3 and J is TRBJ2-1; no clear D. The CDR3 loop spans 13 amino acids. The V end was cut by 3 bases, the J end by 6 bases, with 9 bases between. Germline assignment: CDR1 SGHNT and CDR2 YENEEA. In DNA form, the CDR3 reads TGTGCCAGCAGCTTTGGTGGCCTCAATGAGCAGTTCTTC. This encodes CASSFGGLNEQFF.

The J gene is TRBJ1-4, the V gene TRBV5-6, with D possibly TRBD1 on 5 matching bases. Germline V gene data show CDR1 as SGHDT and CDR2 as YYEEEE. This CDR3 has 14 amino acids. Trimming took 3 bases from V and 8 from J, leaving 14 bases between them. CDR3 amino acids: CASSWGVREEKLFF. CDR3 sequence (DNA): TGTGCCAGCAGCTGGGGGGTCCGGGAAGAAAAACTGTTTTTT. Combining the CDR3 with reference TRBV5-6 and TRBJ1-4 gives the whole variable domain DAGVTQSPTHLIKTRGQQVTLRCSPKSGHDTVSWYQQALGQGPQFIFQYYEEEERQRGNFPDRFSGHQFPNYSSELNVNALLLGDSALYLCASSWGVREEKLFFGSGTQLSVL.